This T cell receptor (beta chain) was obtained from a study of blood T cell repertoires in COVID-19. This clone is a singleton in its sample. V was trimmed by 0 bases and J by 8 bases, leaving 10 bases between them. Germline CDR1 is SGHTA and CDR2 is FQGNSA. The CDR3 is 14 amino acids. Some clones are missing from TCRdb's copy, which holds only in-frame ones; the method was immunoSEQ multiplex PCR. The repertoire holds under 300,000 clones, with 88% as singletons. What was sequenced was peripheral blood. The clonotype comes from a woman aged 40 to 55 who had recovered from COVID-19. The chain recombines TRBV7-2 with TRBJ1-4; D ambiguous. The CDR3 is CASSLAGIREKLFF. The CDR3 nucleotides are TGTGCCAGCAGCTTAGCCGGGATACGGGAAAAACTGTTTTTT. Together with reference TRBV7-2 and TRBJ1-4, the CDR3 gives the full variable domain: GAGVSQSPSNKVTEKGKDVELRCDPISGHTALYWYRQSLGQGLEFLIYFQGNSAPDKSGLPSDRFSAERTGGSVSTLTIQRTQQEDSAVYLCASSLAGIREKLFFGSGTQLSVL.